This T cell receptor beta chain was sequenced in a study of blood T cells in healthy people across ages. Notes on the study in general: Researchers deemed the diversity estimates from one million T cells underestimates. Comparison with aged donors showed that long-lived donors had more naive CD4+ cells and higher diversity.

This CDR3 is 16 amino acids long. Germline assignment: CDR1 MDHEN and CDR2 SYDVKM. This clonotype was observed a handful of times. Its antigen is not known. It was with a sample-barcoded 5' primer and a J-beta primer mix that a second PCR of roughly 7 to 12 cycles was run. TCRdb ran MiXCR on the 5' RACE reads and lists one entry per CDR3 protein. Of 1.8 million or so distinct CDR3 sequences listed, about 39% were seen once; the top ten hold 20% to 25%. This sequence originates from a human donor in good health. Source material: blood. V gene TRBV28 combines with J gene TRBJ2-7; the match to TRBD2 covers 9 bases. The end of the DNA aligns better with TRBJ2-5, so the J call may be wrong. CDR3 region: CASSSVRRGGLETQYF. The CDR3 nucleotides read TGTGCCAGCAGTTCCGTGCGGCGGGGGGGCCTGGAGACCCAGTACTTC.